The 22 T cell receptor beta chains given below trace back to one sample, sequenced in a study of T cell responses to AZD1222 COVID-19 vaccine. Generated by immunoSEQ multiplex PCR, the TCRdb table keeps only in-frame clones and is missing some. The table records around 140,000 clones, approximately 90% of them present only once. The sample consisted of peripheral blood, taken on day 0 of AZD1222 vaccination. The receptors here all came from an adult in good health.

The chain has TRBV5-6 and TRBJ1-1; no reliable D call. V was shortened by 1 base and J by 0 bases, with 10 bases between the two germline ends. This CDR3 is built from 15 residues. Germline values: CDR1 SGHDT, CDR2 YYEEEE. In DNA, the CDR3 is TGTGCCAGCAGCTTGTATGCCAACATGAACACTGAAGCTTTCTTT. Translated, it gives CASSLYANMNTEAFF.

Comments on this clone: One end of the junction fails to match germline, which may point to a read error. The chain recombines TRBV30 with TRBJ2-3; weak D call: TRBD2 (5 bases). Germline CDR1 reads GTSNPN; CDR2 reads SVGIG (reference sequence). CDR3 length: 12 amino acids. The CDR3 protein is CAGSDLTDTQYF. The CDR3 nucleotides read TGTGCCGGGAGTGACCTCACAGATACGCAGTATTTT.

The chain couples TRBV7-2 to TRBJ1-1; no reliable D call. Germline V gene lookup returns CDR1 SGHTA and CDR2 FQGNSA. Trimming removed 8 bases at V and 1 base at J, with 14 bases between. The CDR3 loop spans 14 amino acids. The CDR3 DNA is TGTGCCAGCCTCGCCGGGCCACAGAACACTGAAGCTTTCTTT. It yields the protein CASLAGPQNTEAFF.

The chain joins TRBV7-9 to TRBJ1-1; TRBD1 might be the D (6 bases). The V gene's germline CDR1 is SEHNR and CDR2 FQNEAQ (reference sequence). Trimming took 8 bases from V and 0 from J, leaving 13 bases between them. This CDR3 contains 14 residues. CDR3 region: CASGPGQMNTEAFF. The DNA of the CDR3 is TGTGCCAGCGGACCCGGACAGATGAACACTGAAGCTTTCTTT.

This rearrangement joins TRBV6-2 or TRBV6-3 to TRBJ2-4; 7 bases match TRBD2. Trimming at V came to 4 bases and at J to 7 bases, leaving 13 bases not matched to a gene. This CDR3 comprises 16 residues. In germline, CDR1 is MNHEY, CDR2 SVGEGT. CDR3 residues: CASSSTRSGRRNIQYF. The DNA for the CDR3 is TGTGCCAGCAGTTCGACTCGTTCCGGGAGGAGGAACATTCAGTACTTC.

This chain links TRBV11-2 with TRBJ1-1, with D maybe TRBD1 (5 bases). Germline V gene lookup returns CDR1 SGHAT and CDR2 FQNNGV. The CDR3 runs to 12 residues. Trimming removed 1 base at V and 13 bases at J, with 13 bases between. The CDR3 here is CASSLVANRGFF. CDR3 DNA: TGTGCCAGCAGCTTAGTTGCAAATAGGGGTTTCTTT.

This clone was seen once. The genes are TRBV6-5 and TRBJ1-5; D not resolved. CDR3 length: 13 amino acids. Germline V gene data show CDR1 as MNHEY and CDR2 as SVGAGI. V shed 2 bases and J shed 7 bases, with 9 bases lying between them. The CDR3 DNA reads TGTGCCAGCAGTTACACGGGTGGCCAGCCCCAGCATTTT. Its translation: CASSYTGGQPQHF.

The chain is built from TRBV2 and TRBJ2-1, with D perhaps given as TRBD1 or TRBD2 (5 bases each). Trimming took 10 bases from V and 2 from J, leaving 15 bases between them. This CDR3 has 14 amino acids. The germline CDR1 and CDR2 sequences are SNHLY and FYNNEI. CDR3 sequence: CATIPRDPYNEQFF. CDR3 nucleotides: TGTGCCACCATCCCCCGGGACCCCTACAATGAGCAGTTCTTC.

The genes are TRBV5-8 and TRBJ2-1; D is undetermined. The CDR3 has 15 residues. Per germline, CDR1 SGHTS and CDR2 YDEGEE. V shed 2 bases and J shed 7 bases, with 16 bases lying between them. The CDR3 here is CASSFGTQARNEQFF. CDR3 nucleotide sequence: TGTGCCAGCAGCTTTGGTACGCAGGCTAGGAATGAGCAGTTCTTC.

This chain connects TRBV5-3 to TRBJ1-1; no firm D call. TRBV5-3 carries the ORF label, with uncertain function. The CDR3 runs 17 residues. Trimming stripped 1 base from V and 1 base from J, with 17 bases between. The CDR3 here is CARSLWARVKGNTEAFF. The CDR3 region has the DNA TGTGCCAGAAGCTTGTGGGCCCGCGTGAAAGGGAACACTGAAGCTTTCTTT.

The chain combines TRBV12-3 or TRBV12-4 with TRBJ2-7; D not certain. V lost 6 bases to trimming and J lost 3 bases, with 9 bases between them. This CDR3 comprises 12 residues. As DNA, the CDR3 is TGTGCCAGCAGCATGACACACTACGAGCAGTACTTC. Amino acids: CASSMTHYEQYF.

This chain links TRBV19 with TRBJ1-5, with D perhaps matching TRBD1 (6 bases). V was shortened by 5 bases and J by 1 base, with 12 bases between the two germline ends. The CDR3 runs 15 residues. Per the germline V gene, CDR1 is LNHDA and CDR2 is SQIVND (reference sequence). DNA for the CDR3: TGTGCCAGTAGTGAAGGGGGGTGGAGCAATCAGCCCCAGCATTTT. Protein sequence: CASSEGGWSNQPQHF.

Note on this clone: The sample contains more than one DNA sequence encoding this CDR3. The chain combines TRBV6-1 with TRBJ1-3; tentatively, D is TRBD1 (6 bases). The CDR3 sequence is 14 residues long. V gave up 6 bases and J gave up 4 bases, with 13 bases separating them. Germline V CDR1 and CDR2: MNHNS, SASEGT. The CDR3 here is CASSTGSSGNTIYF. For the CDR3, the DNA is TGTGCCAGCAGCACAGGGTCTTCGGGAAACACCATATATTTT.

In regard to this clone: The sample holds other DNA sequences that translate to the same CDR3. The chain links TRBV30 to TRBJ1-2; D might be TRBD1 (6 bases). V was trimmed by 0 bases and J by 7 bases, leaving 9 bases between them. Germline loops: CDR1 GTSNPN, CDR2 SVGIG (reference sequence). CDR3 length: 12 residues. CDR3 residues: CAWSVQGFGYTF. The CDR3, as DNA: TGTGCCTGGAGTGTACAGGGTTTTGGCTACACCTTC.

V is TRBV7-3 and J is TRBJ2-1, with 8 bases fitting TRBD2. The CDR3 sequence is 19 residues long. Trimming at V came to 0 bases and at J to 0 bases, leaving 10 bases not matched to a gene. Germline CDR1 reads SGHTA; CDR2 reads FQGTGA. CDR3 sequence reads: CASSLTGGVAGTSYNEQFF. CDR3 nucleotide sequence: TGTGCCAGCAGCTTAACCGGAGGGGTAGCGGGAACCTCCTACAATGAGCAGTTCTTC.

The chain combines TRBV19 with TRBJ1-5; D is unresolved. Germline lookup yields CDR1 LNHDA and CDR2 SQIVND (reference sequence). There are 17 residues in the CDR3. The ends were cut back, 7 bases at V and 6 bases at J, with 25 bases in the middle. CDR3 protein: CASNPVSTKESGQPQHF. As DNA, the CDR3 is TGTGCCAGTAACCCAGTCTCCACGAAGGAGTCGGGTCAGCCCCAGCATTTT.

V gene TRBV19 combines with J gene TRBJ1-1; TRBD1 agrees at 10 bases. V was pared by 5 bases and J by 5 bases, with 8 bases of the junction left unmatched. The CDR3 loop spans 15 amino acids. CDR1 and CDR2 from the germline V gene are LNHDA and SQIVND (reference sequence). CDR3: CASSGTGVSKTEAFF. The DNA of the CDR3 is TGTGCCAGTAGTGGGACAGGGGTGAGTAAAACTGAAGCTTTCTTT.

In DNA, the CDR3 is TGTGCCAGCTCACCGACAGTAAACTATGGCTACACCTTC. Protein product: CASSPTVNYGYTF. The rearrangement uses TRBV18 and TRBJ1-2; maybe TRBD1 (5 bases). From germline, CDR1 is KGHSH and CDR2 LQKENI. This CDR3 region has 13 residues. Trimming stripped 3 bases from V and 2 bases from J, with 7 bases between.

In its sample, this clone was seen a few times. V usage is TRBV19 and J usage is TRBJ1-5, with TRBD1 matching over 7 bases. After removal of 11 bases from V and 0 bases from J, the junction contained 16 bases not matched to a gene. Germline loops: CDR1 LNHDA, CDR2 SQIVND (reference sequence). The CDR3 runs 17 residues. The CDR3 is CAVGPLLGTDSNQPQHF. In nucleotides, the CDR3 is TGTGCCGTAGGGCCCCTTTTGGGGACAGATAGCAATCAGCCCCAGCATTTT.

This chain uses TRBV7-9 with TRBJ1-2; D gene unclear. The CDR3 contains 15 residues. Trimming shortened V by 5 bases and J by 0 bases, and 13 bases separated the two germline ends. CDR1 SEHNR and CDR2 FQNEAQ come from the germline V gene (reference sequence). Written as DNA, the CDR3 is TGTGCCAGCAGCCCACAACTCGGATCTAACTATGGCTACACCTTC. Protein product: CASSPQLGSNYGYTF.

The CDR3 coding sequence is TGTGCCAGCAGCCTTCGGCTAAAGGCTGAGCAGTTCTTC. Amino acid sequence: CASSLRLKAEQFF. The chain joins TRBV14 to TRBJ2-1; D not certain. V was pared by 4 bases and J by 9 bases, with 13 bases between. There are 13 residues in the CDR3. Germline V gene data show CDR1 as SGHDN and CDR2 as FVKESK.

The CDR3, as DNA: TGTGCCAGCAGCTTAGACAGGGAGGCTGGCTACACCTTC. Its translation: CASSLDREAGYTF. The chain uses TRBV7-2 and TRBJ1-2; a weak D match, TRBD1 (6 bases). The CDR3 extends over 13 amino acids. With 1 base removed from V and 7 bases from J, the gap between germline ends came to 10 bases. Germline-derived CDR1 and CDR2 are SGHTA and FQGNSA.